This is a list of T cell receptor beta chains from one sample in a study of control samples from healthy donors and cancer patients. Some clones are missing from TCRdb's copy, which holds only in-frame ones; the method was immunoSEQ multiplex PCR. The table lists around 150,000 clones, about 87% of them singletons, with 9.5% to 15% in the top ten. The specimen was blood. These receptor sequences come from a man aged 30 to 39 in good health. Both conserved end residues are part of each CDR3. The order of the fields is D gene, V gene, J gene, clone size, CDR3 protein, CDR3 DNA. D genes are given only for firm matches. Only part of the rows carry a size: once, few, many, or a class if the clone is expanded.

D gene: TRBD1
V gene: TRBV5-4
J gene: TRBJ2-5
clone size: once
CDR3 protein: CASSLVSGGTQETQYF
CDR3 DNA: TGTGCCAGCAGCTTGGTGTCAGGGGGCACCCAAGAGACCCAGTACTTC

D gene: NA
V gene: TRBV6-5
J gene: TRBJ1-2
clone size: NA
CDR3 protein: CASRPASSLYGYTF
CDR3 DNA: TGTGCCAGCAGACCCGCCAGTTCCCTCTATGGCTACACCTTC

D gene: TRBD1
V gene: TRBV7-9
J gene: TRBJ1-3
clone size: NA
CDR3 protein: CASSDTNRDRGSGNTIYF
CDR3 DNA: TGTGCCAGCAGCGACACTAATCGGGACAGGGGGTCTGGAAACACCATATATTTT

D gene: NA
V gene: TRBV25-1
J gene: TRBJ1-6
clone size: NA
CDR3 protein: CASSESPYNSPLHF
CDR3 DNA: TGTGCCAGCAGTGAATCCCCGTATAATTCACCCCTCCACTTT

D gene: NA
V gene: TRBV27
J gene: TRBJ2-2
clone size: NA
CDR3 protein: CASSSHRFTGELFF
CDR3 DNA: TGTGCCAGCAGTTCCCATCGGTTCACCGGGGAGCTGTTTTTT

D gene: NA
V gene: TRBV15
J gene: TRBJ1-5
clone size: NA
CDR3 protein: CATREGAQHF
CDR3 DNA: TGTGCCACCAGAGAGGGGGCCCAGCATTTT

D gene: TRBD2
V gene: TRBV9
J gene: TRBJ2-1
clone size: NA
CDR3 protein: CASSVASGRALSYNEQFF
CDR3 DNA: TGTGCCAGCTCGGTGGCTAGCGGGAGGGCCCTCTCCTACAATGAGCAGTTCTTC

D gene: NA
V gene: TRBV19
J gene: TRBJ1-5
clone size: NA
CDR3 protein: CASSTDGNPQPQHF
CDR3 DNA: TGTGCCAGTAGTACGGACGGTAACCCTCAGCCCCAGCATTTT

D gene: TRBD1
V gene: TRBV5-6
J gene: TRBJ2-7
clone size: NA
CDR3 protein: CASSLEQGHSYEQYF
CDR3 DNA: TGTGCCAGCAGCTTGGAACAGGGGCACTCCTACGAGCAGTACTTC

D gene: NA
V gene: TRBV27
J gene: TRBJ1-5
clone size: NA
CDR3 protein: CATRRTPNQPQHF
CDR3 DNA: TGTGCCACCCGGCGGACTCCCAATCAGCCCCAGCATTTT

D gene: TRBD1
V gene: TRBV27
J gene: TRBJ2-3
clone size: NA
CDR3 protein: CASGRGFGTGGTDTQYF
CDR3 DNA: TGTGCCAGCGGTCGAGGTTTTGGGACAGGGGGGACAGATACGCAGTATTTT

D gene: NA
V gene: TRBV2
J gene: TRBJ1-6
clone size: NA
CDR3 protein: CASRLSDRMPLHF
CDR3 DNA: TGTGCCAGCAGGCTCTCAGATCGGATGCCCCTCCACTTT

D gene: NA
V gene: TRBV12-3/TRBV12-4
J gene: TRBJ2-1
clone size: NA
CDR3 protein: CASNSFNEQFF
CDR3 DNA: TGTGCCAGCAATTCTTTCAATGAGCAGTTCTTC

D gene: NA
V gene: TRBV19
J gene: TRBJ1-4
clone size: NA
CDR3 protein: CASRGHPHATNEKLFF
CDR3 DNA: TGTGCCAGTAGAGGACATCCTCATGCGACTAATGAAAAACTGTTTTTT

D gene: TRBD1
V gene: TRBV19
J gene: TRBJ2-2
clone size: NA
CDR3 protein: CASSIVTGRAGELFF
CDR3 DNA: TGTGCCAGTAGTATAGTGACAGGGCGGGCCGGGGAGCTGTTTTTT

D gene: NA
V gene: TRBV7-8
J gene: TRBJ2-3
clone size: few
CDR3 protein: CASSSRGRGASTDTQYF
CDR3 DNA: TGTGCCAGCAGCTCCCGGGGAAGGGGCGCTAGCACAGATACGCAGTATTTT

D gene: NA
V gene: TRBV20-1
J gene: TRBJ1-6
clone size: NA
CDR3 protein: CSGGKNSPLHF
CDR3 DNA: TGCAGTGGGGGAAAAAATTCACCCCTCCACTTT

D gene: TRBD1
V gene: TRBV4-1
J gene: TRBJ1-5
clone size: NA
CDR3 protein: CASSQGQRSNQPQHF
CDR3 DNA: TGCGCCAGCAGCCAGGGACAGAGGAGCAATCAGCCCCAGCATTTT

D gene: NA
V gene: TRBV6-5
J gene: TRBJ2-5
clone size: NA
CDR3 protein: CASKSRETQYF
CDR3 DNA: TGTGCCAGCAAATCCCGTGAGACCCAGTACTTC

D gene: NA
V gene: TRBV7-9
J gene: TRBJ1-1
clone size: NA
CDR3 protein: CASTQSLGGGMNTEAFF
CDR3 DNA: TGTGCCAGCACCCAATCACTGGGAGGGGGGATGAACACTGAAGCTTTCTTT

D gene: NA
V gene: TRBV2
J gene: TRBJ1-5
clone size: NA
CDR3 protein: CASRSRTGNQPQHF
CDR3 DNA: TGTGCCAGCAGGAGCAGGACAGGCAATCAGCCCCAGCATTTT

D gene: NA
V gene: TRBV3-1/TRBV3-2
J gene: TRBJ1-2
clone size: NA
CDR3 protein: CASSQADYGYTF
CDR3 DNA: TGTGCCAGCAGCCAAGCGGATTATGGCTACACCTTC

D gene: NA
V gene: TRBV9
J gene: TRBJ2-2
clone size: few
CDR3 protein: CASSVEGRRVTGELFF
CDR3 DNA: TGTGCCAGCAGCGTAGAGGGACGGAGGGTCACCGGGGAGCTGTTTTTT

D gene: NA
V gene: TRBV6-5
J gene: TRBJ1-2
clone size: NA
CDR3 protein: CASSYQAGQRERGYTF
CDR3 DNA: TGTGCCAGCAGTTATCAAGCCGGACAGAGGGAGCGTGGCTACACCTTC

D gene: NA
V gene: TRBV28
J gene: TRBJ1-1
clone size: NA
CDR3 protein: CASSPKTGWWNTEAFF
CDR3 DNA: TGTGCCAGCAGTCCCAAGACAGGTTGGTGGAACACTGAAGCTTTCTTT

D gene: NA
V gene: TRBV11-2
J gene: TRBJ1-1
clone size: once
CDR3 protein: CASSPGFTEAFF
CDR3 DNA: TGTGCCAGCAGCCCAGGGTTCACTGAAGCTTTCTTT

D gene: NA
V gene: TRBV19
J gene: TRBJ2-2
clone size: NA
CDR3 protein: CASSPWGPQILNTGELFF
CDR3 DNA: TGTGCCAGTTCTCCCTGGGGCCCACAGATTCTTAACACCGGGGAGCTGTTTTTT

D gene: TRBD1
V gene: TRBV19
J gene: TRBJ1-3
clone size: NA
CDR3 protein: CASSRDRGGNTIYF
CDR3 DNA: TGTGCCAGTAGTCGGGACAGGGGAGGAAACACCATATATTTT

D gene: NA
V gene: TRBV6-2/TRBV6-3
J gene: TRBJ2-2
clone size: NA
CDR3 protein: CASSYTHSPGELFF
CDR3 DNA: TGTGCCAGCAGTTACACACACAGCCCCGGGGAGCTGTTTTTT

D gene: NA
V gene: TRBV7-2
J gene: TRBJ2-7
clone size: once
CDR3 protein: CASSLASSISSYEQYF
CDR3 DNA: TGTGCCAGCAGCTTAGCTTCCAGTATAAGCTCCTACGAGCAGTACTTC

D gene: NA
V gene: TRBV2
J gene: TRBJ1-2
clone size: NA
CDR3 protein: CASRGPGDSRGGYTF
CDR3 DNA: TGTGCCAGCAGAGGTCCGGGTGACTCGAGAGGAGGCTACACCTTC